The text below deals with one TCR beta chain. Its target is not known. These data come from a study of response to subunit inactivated influenza vaccine. Broader study findings: Every seasonal influenza vaccination brings in few new T cells, the authors suggested.

Using its own MiXCR run on the RT-PCR reads, TCRdb lists one record per CDR3 protein. This sample has around 540,000 distinct CDR3 sequences; 12% occur once, and the top ten carry 9.5% to 13%. J was trimmed by 8 bases and V by 7 bases; bases with no gene match: 10. The CDR3 consists of 13 residues. CDR1 is MNHNS, CDR2 SASEGT, per germline. The sequence came from a man aged 45-60 years who received an inactivated influenza vaccine. Here the sequenced sample was PBMCs from blood, taken on the day of vaccination. The chain uses TRBV6-1 and TRBJ2-5; 7 positions agree with TRBD1. The CDR3 bases are TGTGCCAGCATGAGTACGGGACAGCAAACCCAGTACTTC. Protein sequence: CASMSTGQQTQYF.